Presented here are 10 T cell receptor beta chains from one specimen sequenced in a study of cytomegalovirus exposure and HLA in healthy donors. The study ran its PCR with 60 Vbeta and 13 Jbeta primers. Assay used: immunoSEQ multiplex PCR; TCRdb lists only in-frame clones, some missing. In the table there are about 180,000 clones, roughly 88% of which are singletons. Source material: PBMCs. These receptors were obtained from a boy aged 2 to 9 in good health and CMV-seronegative.

This sequence joins TRBV15 and TRBJ2-7, with D maybe TRBD2 (6 bases). Per germline, CDR1 LNHNV and CDR2 YYDKDF (reference sequence). The germline V and J ends were trimmed by 0 bases and 5 bases, with 14 bases remaining between them. This CDR3 spans 15 amino acids. CDR3 sequence (DNA): TGTGCCACCAGCAGAGATCGGGAGAGGCATGACGAGCAGTACTTC. Amino acid sequence: CATSRDRERHDEQYF.

This chain links TRBV29-1 with TRBJ1-1; 7 positions match TRBD1. J was trimmed by 4 bases and V by 3 bases; bases with no gene match: 8. Germline V gives CDR1 SQVTM, CDR2 ANQGSEA. The CDR3 is made up of 14 amino acids. The CDR3 nucleotides are TGCAGCGTTGATCCGAGGGACAGTCCCACTGAAGCTTTCTTT. Translation: CSVDPRDSPTEAFF.

The gene calls are TRBV14 and TRBJ2-4; 14 nucleotides agree with TRBD2. CDR1 and CDR2 (germline): SGHDN, FVKESK. This CDR3 has 19 residues. After removal of 4 bases from V and 3 bases from J, the junction contained 11 bases not matched to a gene. The CDR3 sequence is CASSRRGLAGVGGKNIQYF. In DNA form, the CDR3 reads TGTGCCAGCAGCCGGAGGGGACTAGCGGGAGTAGGAGGCAAAAACATTCAGTACTTC.

The chain carries TRBV20-1 and TRBJ2-1; tentative D call: TRBD1 (5 bases). The V gene's germline CDR1 is DFQATT and CDR2 SNEGSKA (reference sequence). V was shortened by 2 bases and J by 8 bases, with 7 bases between the two germline ends. This CDR3 is 11 amino acids long. CDR3 bases: TGCAGTGCTAGAAGGGGCGATGAGCAGTTCTTC. Protein: CSARRGDEQFF.

This rearrangement joins TRBV14 to TRBJ1-5; D uncertain. V was shortened by 1 base and J by 4 bases, with 2 bases between the two germline ends. Germline CDR1 reads SGHDN; CDR2 reads FVKESK. CDR3 length: 12 amino acids. This CDR3 is CASSQVNQPQHF. In DNA, the CDR3 is TGTGCCAGCAGCCAAGTAAATCAGCCCCAGCATTTT. The full variable domain, in which reference TRBV14 and TRBJ1-5 provide the parts outside the CDR3, is EAGVTQFPSHSVIEKGQTVTLRCDPISGHDNLYWYRRVMGKEIKFLLHFVKESKQDESGMPNNRFLAERTGGTYSTLKVQPAELEDSGVYFCASSQVNQPQHFGDGTRLSIL.

CDR3 loop: CASSQTGTGVHEAFF. The CDR3 coding sequence is TGTGCCAGCAGCCAGACCGGGACAGGAGTCCATGAAGCTTTCTTT. The V call is TRBV6-1, the J call TRBJ1-1; TRBD1 matches at 8 bases. The J segment lost 7 bases and the V segment lost 6 bases, leaving 13 bases of the junction unmatched. Germline CDR1 reads MNHNS; CDR2 reads SASEGT. This CDR3 spans 15 amino acids.

This clone was detected only once. The J gene is TRBJ2-7, the V gene TRBV30, with 11 bases aligning to TRBD2. Trimming removed 5 bases from V and 3 bases from J; junction bases left unmatched: 9. From germline, CDR1 is GTSNPN and CDR2 SVGIG (reference sequence). The CDR3 runs 15 residues. The CDR3 DNA is TGTGCCTGGCGCAAGACTAGCGGGATCGGCTACGAGCAGTACTTC. Its protein is CAWRKTSGIGYEQYF.

The table lists this clone with a count of one. This chain connects TRBV6-5 to TRBJ1-4, with TRBD1 as a possible D gene (6 bases). The CDR3 length is 13 residues. Deletions cut 10 bases from V and 6 bases from J, with 15 bases between. CDR1 is MNHEY, CDR2 SVGAGI, per germline. CDR3 amino acids: CATTDRHYEKLFF. The CDR3 DNA reads TGTGCCACGACCGACAGGCATTATGAAAAACTGTTTTTT.

This chain joins TRBV4-1 and TRBJ1-5; D not certain. The CDR3 loop spans 17 amino acids. V gave up 0 bases and J gave up 9 bases, with 21 bases separating them. Germline CDR1 MGHRA, CDR2 YSYEKL. The CDR3 protein is CASSQDHPPLFHRPQHF. The CDR3 DNA follows: TGCGCCAGCAGCCAAGATCATCCCCCCTTATTCCATAGGCCCCAGCATTTT.

The chain uses TRBV5-6 and TRBJ1-1; 9 bases line up with TRBD1. Per germline, CDR1 SGHDT and CDR2 YYEEEE. The CDR3 spans 15 residues. The ends lost 2 bases at V and 1 base at J; junction bases unmatched: 3. Here the CDR3 reads CASSFGTGSNTEAFF. The CDR3 region has the DNA TGTGCCAGCAGCTTCGGGACAGGGTCGAACACTGAAGCTTTCTTT.